Given below is one TCR beta chain in context. Its antigen is not identified. The data were produced by immunoSEQ multiplex PCR, yet TCRdb's version contains in-frame clones alone and is incomplete. The sample yields fewer than 150,000 clones, over 75% seen once. This specimen belongs to a study of T cell responses to AZD1222 COVID-19 vaccine. Study-level information: Analyses pooled second doses at about 4 or about 12 weeks. General observations from the study: Reports say nearly half of spike-specific TCRs go after unmutated variant regions. Repertoires were collected only later (after the peak T cell response had occurred).

Trimming took 3 bases from V and 8 from J, leaving 13 bases between them. CDR3 size: 12 residues. Germline V gene lookup returns CDR1 GTSNPN and CDR2 SVGIG (reference sequence). The specimen was peripheral blood, collected on day 0 of AZD1222 vaccination. This sequence originates from an adult in good health. The chain links TRBV30 to TRBJ1-2; D perhaps matches TRBD1 (5 bases). The CDR3 loop reads CAWSLTAEGYTF. The CDR3 region has the DNA TGTGCCTGGAGCTTGACAGCGGAGGGCTACACCTTC.